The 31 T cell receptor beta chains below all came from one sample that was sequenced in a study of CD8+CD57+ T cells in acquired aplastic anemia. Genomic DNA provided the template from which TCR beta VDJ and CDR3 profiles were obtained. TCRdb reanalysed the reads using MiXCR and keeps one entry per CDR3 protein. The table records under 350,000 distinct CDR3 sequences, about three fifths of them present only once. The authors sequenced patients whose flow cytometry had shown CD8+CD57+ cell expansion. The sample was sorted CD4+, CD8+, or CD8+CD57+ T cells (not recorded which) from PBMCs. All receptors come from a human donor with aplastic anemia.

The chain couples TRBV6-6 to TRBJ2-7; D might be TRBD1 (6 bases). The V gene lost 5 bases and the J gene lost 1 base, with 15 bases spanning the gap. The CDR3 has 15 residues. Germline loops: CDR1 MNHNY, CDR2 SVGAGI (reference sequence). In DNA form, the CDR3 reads TGTGCCAGCAGTGGTCTGGGACATTCTTCCTACGAGCAGTACTTC. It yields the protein CASSGLGHSSYEQYF.

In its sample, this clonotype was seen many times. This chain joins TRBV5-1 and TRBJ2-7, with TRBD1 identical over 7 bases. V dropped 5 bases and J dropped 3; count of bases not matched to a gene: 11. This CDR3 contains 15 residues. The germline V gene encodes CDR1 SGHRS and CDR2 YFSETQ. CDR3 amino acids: CASSPDPQGVYEQYF. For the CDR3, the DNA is TGCGCCAGCAGTCCCGATCCCCAGGGGGTCTACGAGCAGTACTTC.

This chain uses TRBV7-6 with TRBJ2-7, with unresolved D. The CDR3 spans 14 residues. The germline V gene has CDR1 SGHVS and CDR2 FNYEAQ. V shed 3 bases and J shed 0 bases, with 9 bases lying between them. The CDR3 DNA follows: TGTGCCAGCAGCTTGGAACAGATCTCCTACGAGCAGTACTTC. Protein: CASSLEQISYEQYF.

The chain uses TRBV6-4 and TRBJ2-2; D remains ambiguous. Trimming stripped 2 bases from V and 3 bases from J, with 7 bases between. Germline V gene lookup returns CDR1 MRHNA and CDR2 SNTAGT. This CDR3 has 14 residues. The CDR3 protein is CASSDNLDTGELFF. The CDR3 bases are TGTGCCAGCAGTGACAATTTGGACACCGGGGAGCTGTTTTTT.

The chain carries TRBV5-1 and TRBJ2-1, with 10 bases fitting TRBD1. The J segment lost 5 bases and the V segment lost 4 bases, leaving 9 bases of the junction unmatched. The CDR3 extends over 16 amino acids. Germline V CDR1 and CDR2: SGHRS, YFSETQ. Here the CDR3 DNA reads TGCGCCAGCAGCCCGAAGTCCGGGACAGGGGACAATGAGCAGTTCTTC. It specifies CASSPKSGTGDNEQFF.

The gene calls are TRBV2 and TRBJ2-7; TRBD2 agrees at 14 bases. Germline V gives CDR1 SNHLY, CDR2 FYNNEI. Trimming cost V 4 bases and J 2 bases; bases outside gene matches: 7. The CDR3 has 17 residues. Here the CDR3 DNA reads TGTGCCAGCAGTGGGGGACTAGCGGGAGACCCCACCTACGAGCAGTACTTC. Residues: CASSGGLAGDPTYEQYF.

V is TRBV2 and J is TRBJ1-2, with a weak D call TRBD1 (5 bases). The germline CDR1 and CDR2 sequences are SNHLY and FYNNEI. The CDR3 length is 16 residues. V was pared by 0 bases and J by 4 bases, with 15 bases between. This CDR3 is CASSEALVGLVYGYTF. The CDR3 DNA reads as TGTGCCAGCAGTGAAGCGTTGGTGGGGCTGGTCTATGGCTACACCTTC.

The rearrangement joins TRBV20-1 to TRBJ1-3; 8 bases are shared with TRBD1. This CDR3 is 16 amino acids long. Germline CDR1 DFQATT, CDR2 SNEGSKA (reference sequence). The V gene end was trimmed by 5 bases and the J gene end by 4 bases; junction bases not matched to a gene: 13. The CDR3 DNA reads TGCAGTGCTCCAATACAGGGGGGCAGGTCCGGAAACACCATATATTTT. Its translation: CSAPIQGGRSGNTIYF.

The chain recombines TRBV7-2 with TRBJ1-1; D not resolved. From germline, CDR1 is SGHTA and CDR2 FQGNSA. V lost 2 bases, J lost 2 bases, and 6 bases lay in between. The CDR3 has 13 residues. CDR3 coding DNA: TGTGCCAGCAGCTTATGGGCAAACACTGAAGCTTTCTTT. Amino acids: CASSLWANTEAFF.

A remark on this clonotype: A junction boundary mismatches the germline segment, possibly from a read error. The CDR3 DNA sequence: TGCGCCAGCAGCCCGGGGACTAGCGGGAGTATGGTTGAGACCCAGTACTTC. As protein: CASSPGTSGSMVETQYF. This chain connects TRBV7-9 to TRBJ2-5; 14 bases fit TRBD2. Germline lookup yields CDR1 SEHNR and CDR2 FQNEAQ (reference sequence). The CDR3 sequence is 17 residues long.

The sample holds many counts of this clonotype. The CDR3, as DNA: TGCAGTGCTAGAACGGGGGGGGGCAATCAGCCCCAGCATTTT. This translates into CSARTGGGNQPQHF. The chain combines TRBV20-1 with TRBJ1-5; D is possibly TRBD1 (5 bases). The length of the CDR3 is 14 residues. Between the trimmed V and J ends, which lost 2 bases and 2 bases, there was a span of 10 bases. CDR1 DFQATT and CDR2 SNEGSKA come from the germline V gene (reference sequence).

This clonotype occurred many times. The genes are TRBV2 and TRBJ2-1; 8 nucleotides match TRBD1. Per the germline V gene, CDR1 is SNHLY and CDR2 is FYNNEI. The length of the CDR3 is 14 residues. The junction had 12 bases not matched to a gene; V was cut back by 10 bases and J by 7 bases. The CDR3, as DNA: TGTGCCACCGAGAGGGGACAGGTGGGGAATGAGCAGTTCTTC. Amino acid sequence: CATERGQVGNEQFF.

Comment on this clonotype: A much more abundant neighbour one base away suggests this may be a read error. In DNA form, the CDR3 reads TGTGCCAGCAGCCCCACTAGCGGGGCGACCGGGGAGCTGTTTTTT. Translated: CASSPTSGATGELFF. The rearrangement uses TRBV3-1 and TRBJ2-2, with TRBD2 identical over 10 bases. The CDR3 totals 15 residues. Losses at the gene ends were 4 bases for V and 5 bases for J; bases not matched to a gene: 4. Germline lookup yields CDR1 LGHDT and CDR2 YNNKEL (reference sequence).

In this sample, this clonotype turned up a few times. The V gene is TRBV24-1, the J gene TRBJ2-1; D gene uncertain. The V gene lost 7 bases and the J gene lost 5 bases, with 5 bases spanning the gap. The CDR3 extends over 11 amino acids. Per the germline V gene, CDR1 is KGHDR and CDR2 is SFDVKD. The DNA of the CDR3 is TGTGCCACCAGCCGGGACAATGAGCAGTTCTTC. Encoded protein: CATSRDNEQFF.

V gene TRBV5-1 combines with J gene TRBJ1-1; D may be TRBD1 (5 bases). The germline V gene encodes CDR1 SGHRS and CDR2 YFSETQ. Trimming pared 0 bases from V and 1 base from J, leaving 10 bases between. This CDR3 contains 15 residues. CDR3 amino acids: CASSLGGAANTEAFF. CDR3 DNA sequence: TGCGCCAGCAGCTTGGGGGGCGCAGCGAACACTGAAGCTTTCTTT.

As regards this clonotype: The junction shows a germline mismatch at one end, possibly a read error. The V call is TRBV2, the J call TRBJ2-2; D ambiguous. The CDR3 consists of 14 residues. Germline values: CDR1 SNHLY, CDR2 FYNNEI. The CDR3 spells CASMSDANTGELFF. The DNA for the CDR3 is TGCGCCAGCATGAGCGACGCGAACACCGGGGAGCTGTTTTTT.

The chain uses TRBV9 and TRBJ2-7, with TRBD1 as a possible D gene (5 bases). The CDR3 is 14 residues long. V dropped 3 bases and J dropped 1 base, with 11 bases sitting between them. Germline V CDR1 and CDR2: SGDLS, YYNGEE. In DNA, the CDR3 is TGTGCCAGCAGCGACGGACACGAATCCTACGAGCAGTACTTC. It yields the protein CASSDGHESYEQYF.

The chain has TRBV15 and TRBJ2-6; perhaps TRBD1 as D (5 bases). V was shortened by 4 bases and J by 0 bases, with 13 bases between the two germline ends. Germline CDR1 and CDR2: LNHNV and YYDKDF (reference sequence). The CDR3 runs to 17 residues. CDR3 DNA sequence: TGTGCCACCAGCACAGGGCGTACCCTCTCTGGGGCCAACGTCCTGACTTTC. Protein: CATSTGRTLSGANVLTF.

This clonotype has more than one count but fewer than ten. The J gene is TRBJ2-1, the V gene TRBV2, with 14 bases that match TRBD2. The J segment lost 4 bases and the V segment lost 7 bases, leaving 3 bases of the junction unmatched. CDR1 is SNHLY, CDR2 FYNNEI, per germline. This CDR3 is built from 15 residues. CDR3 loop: CASTGTSGRYNEQFF. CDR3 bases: TGTGCCAGCACCGGGACTAGCGGGAGATACAATGAGCAGTTCTTC.

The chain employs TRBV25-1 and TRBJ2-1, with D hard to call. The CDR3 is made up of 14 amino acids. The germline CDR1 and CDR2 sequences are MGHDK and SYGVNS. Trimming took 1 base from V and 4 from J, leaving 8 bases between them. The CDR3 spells CASSESAAYNEQFF. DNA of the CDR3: TGTGCCAGCAGTGAATCCGCAGCATACAATGAGCAGTTCTTC.

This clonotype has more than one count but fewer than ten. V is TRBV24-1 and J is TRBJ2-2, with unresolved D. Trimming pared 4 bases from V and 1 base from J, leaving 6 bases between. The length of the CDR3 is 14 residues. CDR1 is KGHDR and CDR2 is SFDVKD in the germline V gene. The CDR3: CATSEPVNTGELFF. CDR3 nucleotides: TGTGCCACCAGTGAACCCGTGAACACCGGGGAGCTGTTTTTT.

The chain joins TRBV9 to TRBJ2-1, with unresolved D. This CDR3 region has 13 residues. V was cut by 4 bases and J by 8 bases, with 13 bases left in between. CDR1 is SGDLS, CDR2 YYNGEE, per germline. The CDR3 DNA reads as TGTGCCAGCAGCCCTCGCGAGCCCCATGAGCAGTTCTTC. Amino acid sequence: CASSPREPHEQFF.

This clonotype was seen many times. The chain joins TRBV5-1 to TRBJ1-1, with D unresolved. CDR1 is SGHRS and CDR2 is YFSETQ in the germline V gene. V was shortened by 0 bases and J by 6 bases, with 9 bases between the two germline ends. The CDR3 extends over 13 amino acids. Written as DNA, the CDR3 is TGCGCCAGCAGCTTGGGTCAGACGGCTGAAGCTTTCTTT. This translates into CASSLGQTAEAFF.

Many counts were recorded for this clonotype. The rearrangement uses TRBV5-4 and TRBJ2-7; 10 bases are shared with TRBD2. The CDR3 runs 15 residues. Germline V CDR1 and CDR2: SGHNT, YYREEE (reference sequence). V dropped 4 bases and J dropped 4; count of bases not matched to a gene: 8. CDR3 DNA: TGTGCCAGCAGCCTCGGGGGACTAGCGTATTACGAGCAGTACTTC. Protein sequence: CASSLGGLAYYEQYF.

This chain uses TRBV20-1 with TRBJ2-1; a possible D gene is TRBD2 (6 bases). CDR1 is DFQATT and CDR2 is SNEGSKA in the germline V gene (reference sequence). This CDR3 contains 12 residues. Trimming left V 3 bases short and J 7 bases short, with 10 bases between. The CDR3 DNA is TGCAGTGCTAGCGGGAGAGAGAATGAGCAGTTCTTC. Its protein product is CSASGRENEQFF.

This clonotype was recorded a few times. The CDR3 DNA reads TGCAGCGTGAGGGTCTCTGGAAACACCATATATTTT. Translation: CSVRVSGNTIYF. The chain combines TRBV29-1 with TRBJ1-3; D is uncertain. With 6 bases removed from V and 0 bases from J, the gap between germline ends came to 6 bases. The CDR3 totals 12 residues. Germline V lookup: CDR1 SQVTM, CDR2 ANQGSEA.

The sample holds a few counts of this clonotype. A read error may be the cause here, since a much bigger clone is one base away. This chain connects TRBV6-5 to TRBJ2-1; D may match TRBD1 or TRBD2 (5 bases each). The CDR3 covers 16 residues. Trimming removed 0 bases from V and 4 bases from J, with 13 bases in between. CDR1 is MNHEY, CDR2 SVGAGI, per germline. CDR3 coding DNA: TGTGCCAGCAGTTACTCCTGGGACGGGATTTACAATGAGCAGTTCTTC. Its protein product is CASSYSWDGIYNEQFF.

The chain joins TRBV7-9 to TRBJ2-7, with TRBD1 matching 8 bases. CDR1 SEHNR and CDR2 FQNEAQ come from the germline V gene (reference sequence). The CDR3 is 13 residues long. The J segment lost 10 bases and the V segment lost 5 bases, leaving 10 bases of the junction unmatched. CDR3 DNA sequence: TGTGCCAGCAGCCTCGTCACGGGACAGGATCAGTACTTC. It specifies CASSLVTGQDQYF.

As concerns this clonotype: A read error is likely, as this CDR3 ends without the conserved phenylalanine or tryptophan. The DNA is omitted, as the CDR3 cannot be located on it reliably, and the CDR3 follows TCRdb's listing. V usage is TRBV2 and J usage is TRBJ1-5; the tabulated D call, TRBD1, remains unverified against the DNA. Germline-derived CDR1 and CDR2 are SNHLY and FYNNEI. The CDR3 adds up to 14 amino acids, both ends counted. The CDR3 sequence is CASTKTGMDQPRHV.

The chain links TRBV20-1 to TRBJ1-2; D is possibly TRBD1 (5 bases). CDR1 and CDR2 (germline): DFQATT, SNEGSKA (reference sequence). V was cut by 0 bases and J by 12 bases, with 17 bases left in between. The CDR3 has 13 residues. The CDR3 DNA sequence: TGCAGTGCTAGAGATGGGGGAATCTCTGGAAACACCTTC. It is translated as CSARDGGISGNTF.

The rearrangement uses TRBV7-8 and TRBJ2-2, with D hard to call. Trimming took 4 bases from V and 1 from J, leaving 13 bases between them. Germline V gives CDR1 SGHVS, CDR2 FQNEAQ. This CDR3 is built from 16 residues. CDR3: CASSSRIRGNTGELFF. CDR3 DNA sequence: TGTGCCAGCAGCTCGAGGATTAGAGGGAACACCGGGGAGCTGTTTTTT.